These 15 T cell receptor beta chains originate from one sample sequenced in a study of CD8 T cells in ankylosing spondylitis. TCRdb reanalysed the 5' RACE reads using MiXCR and keeps one entry per CDR3 protein. The sample records 120,000 to 150,000 distinct CDR3 sequences, roughly 8% being singletons. The sequencing input was synovial fluid, either unsorted or a sorted T cell fraction (not recorded which). The origin of the receptors is a male donor with ankylosing spondylitis.

This clonotype was seen a handful of times. V gene TRBV15 combines with J gene TRBJ1-2; the match to TRBD1 covers 9 bases. This CDR3 region has 15 residues. J lost 8 bases, V lost 3 bases, and 10 bases had no gene match. Germline values: CDR1 LNHNV, CDR2 YYDKDF (reference sequence). CDR3 sequence reads: CATSRWDRESNGYTF. The CDR3 nucleotides read TGTGCCACCAGCAGGTGGGACAGGGAATCGAACGGCTACACCTTC. Complete variable domain (other parts from reference TRBV15 and TRBJ1-2): DAMVIQNPRYQVTQFGKPVTLSCSQTLNHNVMYWYQQKSSQAPKLLFHYYDKDFNNEADTPDNFQSRRPNTSFCFLDIRSPGLGDTAMYLCATSRWDRESNGYTFGSGTRLTVV.

This clonotype has a handful of counts. The gene calls are TRBV12-3 or TRBV12-4 and TRBJ2-6; D ambiguous. The CDR3 is 17 amino acids. V was trimmed by 1 base and J by 0 bases, leaving 10 bases between them. This CDR3 is CASSLDPGGSGANVLTF. DNA of the CDR3: TGTGCCAGCAGTTTAGACCCCGGCGGCTCTGGGGCCAACGTCCTGACTTTC.

The chain employs TRBV7-2 and TRBJ2-2; D call uncertain. Germline values: CDR1 SGHTA, CDR2 FQGNSA. Trimming cost V 7 bases and J 9 bases, with 18 bases left between them. CDR3 length equals 14 residues. CDR3 in amino acids: CASTYQWSSRELFF. The CDR3 bases are TGTGCCAGCACCTACCAGTGGTCATCCCGGGAGCTGTTTTTT. The full variable domain, its missing parts supplied by reference TRBV7-2 and TRBJ2-2, is GAGVSQSPSNKVTEKGKDVELRCDPISGHTALYWYRQSLGQGLEFLIYFQGNSAPDKSGLPSDRFSAERTGGSVSTLTIQRTQQEDSAVYLCASTYQWSSRELFFGEGSRLTVL.

This chain connects TRBV28 to TRBJ1-2; 9 nucleotides agree with TRBD1. This CDR3 has 14 amino acids. The J segment lost 4 bases and the V segment lost 6 bases, leaving 6 bases of the junction unmatched. CDR1 and CDR2 (germline): MDHEN, SYDVKM. The CDR3 sequence: CASRRQGGIYGYTF. Written as DNA, the CDR3 is TGTGCCAGCAGACGACAGGGGGGAATCTATGGCTACACCTTC.

This clonotype was counted ten times or more. The genes are TRBV28 and TRBJ2-7; no reliable D call. Per germline, CDR1 MDHEN and CDR2 SYDVKM. The CDR3 consists of 12 residues. V lost 3 bases and J lost 4, with 7 bases in between. The CDR3 is CASSLPRYEQYF. The CDR3 bases are TGTGCCAGCAGTTTGCCCAGGTACGAGCAGTACTTC.

This clonotype qualifies as medium-sized (0.01 to 0.1%). The chain has TRBV7-2 and TRBJ1-1; D ambiguous. The V end was cut by 1 base, the J end by 1 base, with 7 bases between. This CDR3 region has 14 residues. Germline assignment: CDR1 SGHTA and CDR2 FQGNSA. The CDR3 reads CASSLGGENTEAFF. Here the CDR3 DNA reads TGTGCCAGCAGCTTAGGTGGGGAGAACACTGAAGCTTTCTTT.

This clonotype was observed many times. V is TRBV12-3 or TRBV12-4 and J is TRBJ1-1; no clear D gene. The V gene lost 2 bases and the J gene lost 0 bases, with 4 bases spanning the gap. This CDR3 spans 13 amino acids. The CDR3 protein is CASSLHLNTEAFF. CDR3 DNA: TGTGCCAGCAGTTTACACCTGAACACTGAAGCTTTCTTT.

This clonotype has ten or more counts. The chain has TRBV20-1 and TRBJ2-6; the D gene could be TRBD1 or TRBD2 (6 bases each). Germline V gene lookup returns CDR1 DFQATT and CDR2 SNEGSKA (reference sequence). The CDR3 is made up of 14 amino acids. Trimming took off 1 base at V and 4 bases at J, with 8 bases between the two ends. DNA of the CDR3: TGCAGTGCTAGAGCGGGGGCCGGGGCCAACGTCCTGACTTTC. It yields the protein CSARAGAGANVLTF.

This clonotype has just a few counts. The chain uses TRBV7-3 and TRBJ1-1; the match to TRBD1 covers 9 bases. The CDR3 has 12 amino acids. Trimming took 5 bases from V and 9 from J; bases not matched to a gene: 4. The V gene's germline CDR1 is SGHTA and CDR2 FQGTGA. The CDR3 sequence: CASSPGTGQAFF. CDR3 nucleotide sequence: TGTGCCAGCAGCCCCGGGACAGGGCAAGCTTTCTTT.

This sequence joins TRBV11-1 and TRBJ2-1; D ambiguous. There are 15 residues in the CDR3. The V end lost 6 bases, the J end lost 5 bases, and 17 bases lay between the germline ends. Germline V CDR1 and CDR2: SGHAT, FQDESV (reference sequence). CDR3 nucleotides: TGTGCCAGCAGTCTACAATTTAACGAGAACAATGAGCAGTTCTTC. Its translation is CASSLQFNENNEQFF. Full variable domain (missing parts from reference TRBV11-1 and TRBJ2-1): EAEVAQSPRYKITEKSQAVAFWCDPISGHATLYWYRQILGQGPELLVQFQDESVVDDSQLPKDRFSAERLKGVDSTLKIQPAELGDSAMYLCASSLQFNENNEQFFGPGTRLTVL.

This clonotype was counted a few times. The J gene is TRBJ2-1, the V gene TRBV19; possibly TRBD2 for D (6 bases). V lost 1 base and J 4 bases, leaving 20 bases between the germline ends. This CDR3 contains 18 residues. The germline V gene has CDR1 LNHDA and CDR2 SQIVND (reference sequence). The CDR3 DNA sequence: TGTGCCAGTAGTATAGGTCGGGCAGGAGGGCTCGAATACAATGAGCAGTTCTTC. Its protein is CASSIGRAGGLEYNEQFF.

This clonotype is a singleton in its sample. The J gene is TRBJ2-5, the V gene TRBV7-2; TRBD1 aligns across 10 bases. V shed 3 bases and J 4 bases; nucleotides not matched to a gene: 2. Germline assignment: CDR1 SGHTA and CDR2 FQGNSA. The CDR3 loop spans 14 amino acids. CDR3 sequence (DNA): TGTGCCAGCAGCTTTGGACAGGGGGGAGAGACCCAGTACTTC. It encodes CASSFGQGGETQYF.

The sample holds one count of this clonotype. The CDR3 region is CASSPTAGIFGYTF. The CDR3 nucleotides are TGTGCCAGCAGCCCCACCGCGGGAATTTTTGGCTACACCTTC. The chain couples TRBV6-1 to TRBJ1-2; D call uncertain. V was shortened by 6 bases and J by 7 bases, with 18 bases between the two germline ends. From germline, CDR1 is MNHNS and CDR2 SASEGT. The CDR3 loop spans 14 amino acids.

This clonotype has ten or more counts. The chain combines TRBV6-2 or TRBV6-3 with TRBJ2-7, with D perhaps matching TRBD2 (7 bases). Trimming pared 2 bases from V and 2 bases from J, leaving 16 bases between. The germline V gene has CDR1 MNHEY and CDR2 SVGEGT. The CDR3 runs to 16 residues. The CDR3 reads CASSYGGGLSPYEQYF. The CDR3 DNA sequence: TGTGCCAGCAGTTACGGGGGGGGCTTATCCCCCTACGAGCAGTACTTC.

This clonotype was detected only a few times. This chain connects TRBV18 to TRBJ2-7; 9 bases are shared with TRBD1. Losses at the gene ends were 3 bases for V and 7 bases for J; bases not matched to a gene: 10. CDR3 length equals 15 residues. Germline CDR1 and CDR2: KGHSH and LQKENI. The DNA of the CDR3 is TGTGCCAGCTCACCGATCAGACAGGGGGTTTCTGAGCAGTACTTC. As protein: CASSPIRQGVSEQYF.